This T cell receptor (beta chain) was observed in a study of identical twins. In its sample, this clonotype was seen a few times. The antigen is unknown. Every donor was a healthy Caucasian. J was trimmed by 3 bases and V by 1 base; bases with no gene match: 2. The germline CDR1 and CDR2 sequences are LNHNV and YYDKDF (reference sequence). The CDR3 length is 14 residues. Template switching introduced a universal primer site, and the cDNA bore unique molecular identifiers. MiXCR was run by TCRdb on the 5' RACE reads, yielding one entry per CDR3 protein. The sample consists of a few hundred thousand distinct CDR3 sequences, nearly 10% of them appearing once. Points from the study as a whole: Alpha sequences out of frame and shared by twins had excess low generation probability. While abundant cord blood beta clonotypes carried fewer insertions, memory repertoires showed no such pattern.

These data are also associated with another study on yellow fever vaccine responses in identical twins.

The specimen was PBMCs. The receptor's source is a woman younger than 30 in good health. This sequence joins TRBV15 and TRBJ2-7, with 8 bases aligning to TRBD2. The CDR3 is CATSRAGGLYEQYF. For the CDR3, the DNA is TGTGCCACCAGCAGAGCGGGAGGGCTCTACGAGCAGTACTTC.